This T cell receptor beta chain emerged from a study of response to subunit inactivated influenza vaccine. This CDR3 has 14 residues. Looked up from germline, CDR1 is DFQATT and CDR2 is SNEGSKA (reference sequence). The V gene lost 3 bases and the J gene lost 6 bases, with 18 bases spanning the gap. A few counts support this clonotype. The antigen remains undetermined. General study points: The authors suggested that few new T cells are recruited per seasonal influenza vaccination.

TCRdb processed the RT-PCR reads anew with MiXCR; each CDR3 protein has one entry. In the table there are 650,000 to 850,000 distinct CDR3 sequences, roughly 13% of which are singletons. V usage is TRBV20-1 and J usage is TRBJ2-7, with D uncertain. The sequenced sample was PBMCs from blood, obtained approximately 15 days before vaccination. The source is a man in his fifties or sixties who received an inactivated influenza vaccine. The CDR3 DNA reads as TGCAGTGCTAGGATTTTCGGGCCATTGCGCGAGCAGTACTTC. Translated, it gives CSARIFGPLREQYF.